Following are 26 T cell receptor beta chains from one sample sequenced in a study of T cells of healthy individuals. TCRdb called the 5' RACE reads again in MiXCR, with one record for every CDR3 protein. The sample gives about 53,000 distinct CDR3 sequences, roughly 14% of which show up once; around 15% is in the top ten. Receptors originate from a human donor in good health.

Ten or more counts support this clonotype. The rearrangement links TRBV20-1 to TRBJ2-1; D gene ambiguous. Germline V CDR1 and CDR2: DFQATT, SNEGSKA (reference sequence). The CDR3 covers 13 residues. The CDR3 is CSPIKIPGNEQFF. The CDR3, as DNA: TGCAGCCCTATAAAAATCCCCGGGAATGAGCAGTTCTTC.

The rearrangement links TRBV5-1 to TRBJ1-1; the D gene is possibly TRBD1 (5 bases). V lost 3 bases and J lost 3, with 12 bases in between. CDR3 length: 14 residues. CDR1 and CDR2 (germline): SGHRS, YFSETQ. The CDR3 bases are TGCGCCAGCAGCTCTCCGGGACGGGACACTGAAGCTTTCTTT. This gives the protein CASSSPGRDTEAFF.

This clonotype was detected a few times. The J gene is TRBJ1-1, the V gene TRBV5-1, with 9 bases aligning to TRBD1. This CDR3 has 15 residues. Germline CDR1 is SGHRS and CDR2 is YFSETQ. Trimming removed 2 bases from V and 6 bases from J; junction bases left unmatched: 8. The DNA of the CDR3 is TGCGCCAGCAGCTTCCGGACAGGGGAAGGCGCTGAAGCTTTCTTT. Encoded protein: CASSFRTGEGAEAFF.

This clonotype was counted at least ten times. The V and J genes are TRBV18 and TRBJ2-1, with 8 bases fitting TRBD2. The CDR3 covers 17 residues. The junction had 8 bases not matched to a gene; V was cut back by 0 bases and J by 4 bases. CDR1 KGHSH and CDR2 LQKENI come from the germline V gene. The CDR3 loop is CASSPPSGGGTYNEQFF. The CDR3 DNA reads TGTGCCAGCTCACCACCGTCTGGCGGGGGGACATACAATGAGCAGTTCTTC.

In this sample, this clonotype turned up a few times. V is TRBV6-5 and J is TRBJ1-3; the match to TRBD1 covers 7 bases. Germline V gene lookup returns CDR1 MNHEY and CDR2 SVGAGI. The ends lost 4 bases at V and 2 bases at J; junction bases unmatched: 2. The CDR3 covers 14 residues. CDR3 sequence: CASSSGQAGNTIYF. The CDR3 bases are TGTGCCAGCAGTTCCGGACAGGCTGGAAACACCATATATTTT.

This clonotype was found a few times. The CDR3 protein is CSVSQGADQPQHF. In nucleotides, the CDR3 is TGCAGCGTGTCTCAGGGAGCAGATCAGCCCCAGCATTTT. This rearrangement joins TRBV29-1 to TRBJ1-5; perhaps TRBD1 as D (5 bases). V lost 6 bases and J lost 5, with 14 bases in between. Germline lookup yields CDR1 SQVTM and CDR2 ANQGSEA. The CDR3 has 13 residues. Using reference TRBV29-1 and TRBJ1-5 for the parts outside the CDR3, the full variable domain is SAVISQKPSRDICQRGTSLTIQCQVDSQVTMMFWYRQQPGQSLTLIATANQGSEATYESGFVIDKFPISRPNLTFSTLTVSNMSPEDSSIYLCSVSQGADQPQHFGDGTRLSIL.

A few counts support this clonotype. This chain connects TRBV4-2 to TRBJ2-1; D is ambiguous. The germline V gene encodes CDR1 LGHNA and CDR2 YNFKEQ. This CDR3 region has 15 residues. V was cut by 2 bases and J by 3 bases, with 11 bases left in between. The CDR3 reads CASSQLGAGYNEQFF. CDR3 DNA: TGTGCCAGCAGCCAATTAGGTGCCGGCTACAATGAGCAGTTCTTC.

V is TRBV5-1 and J is TRBJ2-2; D gene uncertain. CDR3 length: 13 residues. The V gene's germline CDR1 is SGHRS and CDR2 YFSETQ. V was shortened by 0 bases and J by 5 bases, with 5 bases between the two germline ends. CDR3 region: CASSLVSTGELFF. The CDR3 DNA is TGCGCCAGCAGCTTGGTGTCGACCGGGGAGCTGTTTTTT. The whole variable domain, remainder taken from reference TRBV5-1 and TRBJ2-2, is KAGVTQTPRYLIKTRGQQVTLSCSPISGHRSVSWYQQTPGQGLQFLFEYFSETQRNKGNFPGRFSGRQFSNSRSEMNVSTLELGDSALYLCASSLVSTGELFFGEGSRLTVL.

This clonotype appeared many times. The chain has TRBV12-3 or TRBV12-4 and TRBJ1-4, with 9 bases fitting TRBD1. V was pared by 8 bases and J by 8 bases, with 3 bases of the junction left unmatched. The CDR3 totals 12 residues. The CDR3 sequence: CASGQGPEKLFF. CDR3 DNA: TGTGCCAGCGGACAGGGGCCCGAAAAACTGTTTTTT.

The chain carries TRBV27 and TRBJ2-7, with 9 bases identical to TRBD2. Trimming took 1 base from V and 5 from J; bases not matched to a gene: 6. From germline, CDR1 is MNHEY and CDR2 SMNVEV (reference sequence). The CDR3 is 15 amino acids. The CDR3 DNA reads TGTGCCAGCAGTTTATTTAGCGGGAGAAGGAACGAGCAGTACTTC. Its protein is CASSLFSGRRNEQYF.

In this sample, this clonotype turned up many times. The rearrangement links TRBV9 to TRBJ1-1; D not certain. Looked up from germline, CDR1 is SGDLS and CDR2 is YYNGEE. Trimming stripped 2 bases from V and 4 bases from J, with 6 bases between. The CDR3 runs to 12 residues. The chain's CDR3 is CASSVMGTEAFF. DNA of the CDR3: TGTGCCAGCAGCGTCATGGGCACTGAAGCTTTCTTT. Supplemented by reference TRBV9 and TRBJ1-1, the full variable domain reads DSGVTQTPKHLITATGQRVTLRCSPRSGDLSVYWYQQSLDQGLQFLIQYYNGEERAKGNILERFSAQQFPDLHSELNLSSLELGDSALYFCASSVMGTEAFFGQGTRLTVV.

This clonotype occurred once. This may arise from a read error, as a much more abundant clone is one base away. The rearrangement links TRBV2 to TRBJ2-3; D remains unclear. V lost 10 bases and J lost 0, with 17 bases in between. The CDR3 loop spans 15 amino acids. Germline CDR1 and CDR2: SNHLY and FYNNEI. The CDR3 region is CANTSDGASTDTQYF. The CDR3 region has the DNA TGTGCCAACACCTCAGACGGTGCTAGCACAGATACGCAGTATTTT.

The rearrangement links TRBV24-1 to TRBJ2-7; 8 nucleotides line up with TRBD1. The ends lost 4 bases at V and 5 bases at J; junction bases unmatched: 12. The CDR3 totals 16 residues. The V gene's germline CDR1 is KGHDR and CDR2 SFDVKD. In nucleotides, the CDR3 is TGTGCCACCAGTGACAAACGAAAGACAGGGGACCACGAGCAGTACTTC. It encodes CATSDKRKTGDHEQYF.

The V and J genes are TRBV6-2 or TRBV6-3 and TRBJ1-1, with D hard to call. The V gene lost 5 bases and the J gene lost 1 base, with 14 bases spanning the gap. This CDR3 contains 15 residues. Germline V gives CDR1 MNHEY, CDR2 SVGEGT. The CDR3 nucleotides are TGTGCCAGCAGTCAGGCTTCAAGGTGGAACACTGAAGCTTTCTTT. This sequence encodes CASSQASRWNTEAFF.

This clonotype came up a few times. This chain joins TRBV19 and TRBJ2-1; D is undetermined. The CDR3 extends over 13 amino acids. Germline assignment: CDR1 LNHDA and CDR2 SQIVND (reference sequence). V gave up 7 bases and J gave up 9 bases, with 16 bases separating them. CDR3 sequence reads: CASTKSTDGEQFF. The CDR3 nucleotides are TGTGCCAGTACAAAGTCAACAGATGGTGAGCAGTTCTTC. The full variable domain, with the rest looked up from reference TRBV19 and TRBJ2-1, is DGGITQSPKYLFRKEGQNVTLSCEQNLNHDAMYWYRQDPGQGLRLIYYSQIVNDFQKGDIAEGYSVSREKKESFPLTVTSAQKNPTAFYLCASTKSTDGEQFFGPGTRLTVL.

This clonotype was seen many times. The V call is TRBV7-9, the J call TRBJ2-5; D could derive from TRBD1 or TRBD2 (6 bases each). There are 16 residues in the CDR3. The germline V and J ends were trimmed by 3 bases and 2 bases, with 16 bases remaining between them. The germline CDR1 and CDR2 sequences are SEHNR and FQNEAQ (reference sequence). The CDR3: CASSLPRGPHQETQYF. As DNA, the CDR3 is TGTGCCAGCAGCTTGCCCCGGGGGCCACATCAAGAGACCCAGTACTTC.

In this sample, this clonotype turned up many times. This chain links TRBV2 with TRBJ2-5; perhaps D is TRBD1 or TRBD2 (5 bases each). V was shortened by 6 bases and J by 5 bases, with 22 bases between the two germline ends. The germline V gene encodes CDR1 SNHLY and CDR2 FYNNEI. CDR3 length: 16 amino acids. The CDR3 sequence: CASRSSRTPWGETQYF. The DNA for the CDR3 is TGTGCCAGCAGGTCGTCGCGGACCCCATGGGGGGAGACCCAGTACTTC. Together with reference TRBV2 and TRBJ2-5, the CDR3 gives the full variable domain: EPEVTQTPSHQVTQMGQEVILRCVPISNHLYFYWYRQILGQKVEFLVSFYNNEISEKSEIFDDQFSVERPDGSNFTLKIRSTKLEDSAMYFCASRSSRTPWGETQYFGPGTRLLVL.

This clonotype occurred a few times. The genes are TRBV6-1 and TRBJ2-5; D might be TRBD1 (5 bases). The CDR3 runs 12 residues. Trimming shortened V by 10 bases and J by 5 bases, and 14 bases separated the two germline ends. The germline CDR1 and CDR2 sequences are MNHNS and SASEGT. CDR3 nucleotides: TGTGCCACACCCTCAGGGTCGGAGACCCAGTACTTC. This gives the protein CATPSGSETQYF.

The chain has TRBV11-2 and TRBJ2-7; D possibly corresponds to TRBD2 (5 bases). Germline V gene sequence: CDR1 SGHAT, CDR2 FQNNGV. The CDR3 extends over 13 amino acids. The ends were cut back, 5 bases at V and 3 bases at J, with 11 bases in the middle. As DNA, the CDR3 is TGTGCCAGCAGCCAAAACCGGGACTACGAGCAGTACTTC. Translation gives CASSQNRDYEQYF.

Only a few counts were recorded for this clonotype. The chain carries TRBV5-1 and TRBJ2-3; D tentatively fits TRBD1 or TRBD2 (5 bases each). CDR1 and CDR2 from the germline V gene are SGHRS and YFSETQ. V was pared by 1 base and J by 2 bases, with 8 bases between. The CDR3 extends over 14 amino acids. The CDR3 here is CASSLRDHTDTQYF. CDR3 coding DNA: TGCGCCAGCAGCTTGCGGGACCACACAGATACGCAGTATTTT.

The CDR3, as DNA: TGTGCCAGCAGTGAACGGTTTAGTGCCTCAGGGCAGGGAGATACGCAGTATTTT. It codes for CASSERFSASGQGDTQYF. V is TRBV6-1 and J is TRBJ2-3; D is perhaps TRBD1 (5 bases). The V and J ends lost 2 bases and 5 bases respectively, with 23 bases between them. The CDR3 extends over 18 amino acids. Germline V gene data show CDR1 as MNHNS and CDR2 as SASEGT.

V is TRBV4-1 and J is TRBJ2-3; TRBD2 aligns across 10 bases. CDR3 length: 16 residues. From germline, CDR1 is MGHRA and CDR2 YSYEKL. V lost 1 base, J lost 1 base, and 2 bases stayed unmatched. The CDR3 protein is CASSQGLAGGTDTQYF. The CDR3 DNA follows: TGCGCCAGCAGCCAAGGGCTAGCGGGGGGCACAGATACGCAGTATTTT.

At least ten counts were recorded for this clonotype. V usage is TRBV9 and J usage is TRBJ2-3; TRBD2 matches at 8 bases. Trimming took 3 bases from V and 4 from J; bases not matched to a gene: 16. CDR3 length: 18 residues. Germline V lookup: CDR1 SGDLS, CDR2 YYNGEE. CDR3 DNA: TGTGCCAGCAGCGCCCCTTTAATAGCGGGACCCGAGGCAGATACGCAGTATTTT. This sequence encodes CASSAPLIAGPEADTQYF.

This clonotype was counted between two and nine times. The gene calls are TRBV4-3 and TRBJ2-1; D gene unclear. Germline V lookup: CDR1 LGHNA, CDR2 YSLEER. The CDR3 is made up of 14 amino acids. With 0 bases removed from V and 10 bases from J, the gap between germline ends came to 13 bases. CDR3 residues: CASSQDRRPSEQFF. CDR3 bases: TGCGCCAGCAGCCAAGATCGACGGCCCAGCGAGCAGTTCTTC.

This clonotype has ten or more counts. The chain links TRBV5-8 to TRBJ2-4; 13 bases align to TRBD2. The CDR3 length is 19 residues. V gave up 1 base and J gave up 0 bases; unmatched junction bases: 7. The V gene's germline CDR1 is SGHTS and CDR2 YDEGEE. The CDR3 loop is CASSLSFGLAGVAKNIQYF. The CDR3 DNA is TGTGCCAGCAGCTTGTCTTTCGGACTAGCGGGAGTAGCCAAAAACATTCAGTACTTC.

The chain combines TRBV5-1 with TRBJ1-6, with D possibly TRBD1 on 5 matching bases. V gave up 0 bases and J gave up 8 bases, with 12 bases separating them. Germline V gene data show CDR1 as SGHRS and CDR2 as YFSETQ. The CDR3 extends over 15 amino acids. The CDR3, as DNA: TGCGCCAGCAGCTTGGAGGGGATGGGAGATTCACCCCTCCACTTT. It is translated as CASSLEGMGDSPLHF.